What follows is one T cell receptor beta chain and its context. Authors' methods: Using reference gene primer amplification, nucleated cell counts were estimated. Measured with immunoSEQ multiplex PCR; TCRdb has only the in-frame clones, and not every one. The V and J calls and clone size come from that table; D and trimming were worked out from the DNA. This table holds about 250,000 clones, nearly 90% found once. The record originates from a study of blood T cell repertoires in COVID-19. The overall study: The study drew acute and convalescent COVID-19 samples from the United States, Italy and Spain. In each case, the material was cDNA or gDNA derived from T cells, B-cell-depleted T cells, or PBMCs.

Trimming cost V 3 bases and J 2 bases, with 20 bases left between them. Germline CDR1 reads LNHDA; CDR2 reads SQIVND (reference sequence). This CDR3 spans 18 amino acids. The V gene is TRBV19, the J gene TRBJ1-5; unclear D gene. The sequence was collected from a man between 18 and 35 years old with active or convalescent COVID-19. What was sequenced was peripheral blood. CDR3 coding DNA: TGTGCCAGTAGTATTTACCGGGGTTCCGGGTTTGGCAATCAGCCCCAGCATTTT. Amino acids: CASSIYRGSGFGNQPQHF.